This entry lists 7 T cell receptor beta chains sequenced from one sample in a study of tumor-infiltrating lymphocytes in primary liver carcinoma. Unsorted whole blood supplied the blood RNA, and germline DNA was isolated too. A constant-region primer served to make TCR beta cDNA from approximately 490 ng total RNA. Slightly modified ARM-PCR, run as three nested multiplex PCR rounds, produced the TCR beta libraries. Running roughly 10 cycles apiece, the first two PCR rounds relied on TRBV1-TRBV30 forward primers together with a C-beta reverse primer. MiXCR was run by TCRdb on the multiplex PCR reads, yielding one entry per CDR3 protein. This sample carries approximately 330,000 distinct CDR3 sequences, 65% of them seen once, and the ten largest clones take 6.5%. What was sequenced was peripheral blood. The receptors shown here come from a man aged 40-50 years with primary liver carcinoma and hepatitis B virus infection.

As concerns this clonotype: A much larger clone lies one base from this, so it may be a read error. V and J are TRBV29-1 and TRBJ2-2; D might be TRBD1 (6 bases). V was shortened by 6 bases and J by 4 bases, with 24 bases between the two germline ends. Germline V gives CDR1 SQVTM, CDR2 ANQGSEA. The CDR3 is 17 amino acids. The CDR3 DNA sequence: TGCAGCGTAGTTCTAGGACAGTTCCTTGAAAGCACCGGGGAGCTGTTTTTT. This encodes CSVVLGQFLESTGELFF.

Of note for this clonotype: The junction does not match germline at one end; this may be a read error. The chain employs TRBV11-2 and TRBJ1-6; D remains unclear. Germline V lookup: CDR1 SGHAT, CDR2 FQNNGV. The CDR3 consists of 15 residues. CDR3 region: CASSSQYGVNSPLYF. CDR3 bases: TGTGCCAGTAGCTCACAATATGGGGTCAATTCACCCCTCTACTTT.

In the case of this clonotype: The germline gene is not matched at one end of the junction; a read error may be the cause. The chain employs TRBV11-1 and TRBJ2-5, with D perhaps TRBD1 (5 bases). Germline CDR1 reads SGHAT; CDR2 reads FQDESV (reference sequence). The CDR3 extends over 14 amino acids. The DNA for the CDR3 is TGTGCTAGCAGCCTGGACAACTCCTACAATGGGCAGTACTTC. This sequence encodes CASSLDNSYNGQYF.

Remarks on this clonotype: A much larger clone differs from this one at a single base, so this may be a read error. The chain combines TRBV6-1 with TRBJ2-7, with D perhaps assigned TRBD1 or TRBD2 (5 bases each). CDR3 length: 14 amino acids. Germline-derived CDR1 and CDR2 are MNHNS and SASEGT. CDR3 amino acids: CGSSVRDLSYEQYF. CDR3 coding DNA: TGTGGCAGCAGTGTTAGGGACCTCTCCTACGAGCAGTACTTC.

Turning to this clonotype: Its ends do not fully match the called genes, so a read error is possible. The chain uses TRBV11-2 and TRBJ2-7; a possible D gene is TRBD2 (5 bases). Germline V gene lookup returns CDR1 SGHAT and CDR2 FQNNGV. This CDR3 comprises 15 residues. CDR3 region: CARSLVPGKLYGHYF. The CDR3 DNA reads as TGTGCCAGGAGCTTAGTGCCCGGGAAACTCTACGGGCATTACTTC.

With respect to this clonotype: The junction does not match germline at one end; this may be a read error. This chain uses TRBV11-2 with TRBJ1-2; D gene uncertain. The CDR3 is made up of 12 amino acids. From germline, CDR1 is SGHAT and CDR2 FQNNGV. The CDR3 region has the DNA TGTGTCAGCAGCTCGGGATACTATGGCCACACCTTC. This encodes CVSSSGYYGHTF.

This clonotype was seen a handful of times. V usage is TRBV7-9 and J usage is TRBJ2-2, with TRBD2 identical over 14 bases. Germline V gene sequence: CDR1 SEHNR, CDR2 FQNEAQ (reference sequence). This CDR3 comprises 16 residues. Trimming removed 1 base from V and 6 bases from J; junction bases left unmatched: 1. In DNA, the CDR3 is TGTGCCAGCAGCTTAGAGGGACTAGCGGGAGCCGGGGAGCTGTTTTTT. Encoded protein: CASSLEGLAGAGELFF.